This is a list of T cell receptor beta chains from one sample in a study of blood T cell repertoires in COVID-19. Using immunoSEQ multiplex PCR, the repertoire was profiled, and TCRdb retains in-frame clones only, with some absent. This sample yields 220,000 or so clones, of which about 90% are seen a single time; over 12% belongs to the top ten. The material sequenced was PBMCs or T cells enriched from blood (not recorded which). All receptors come from a man aged 30-40 years who had been exposed to COVID-19. CDR3s include the opening cysteine and the closing phenylalanine or tryptophan. A D gene is named only where the DNA matches it firmly. Clone size, where shown, is once, few, many, or a class for clones that have expanded.

clone_size	v_call	j_call	d_call	cdr3_aa	cdr3_nt
.	TRBV6-8	TRBJ2-1	TRBD2	CASSVNHPSAGGRGEQFF	TGTGCCAGCAGTGTCAATCACCCCTCGGCGGGGGGGCGGGGTGAGCAGTTCTTC
.	TRBV3-1/TRBV3-2	TRBJ2-7	.	CASSHVGGGAYEQYF	TGTGCCAGCAGCCACGTTGGGGGAGGCGCGTACGAGCAGTACTTC
.	TRBV9	TRBJ2-1	TRBD2	CASSPTTAGGGDNEQFF	TGTGCCAGCAGCCCCACCACAGCGGGGGGCGGGGACAATGAGCAGTTCTTC
.	TRBV12-5	TRBJ2-1	TRBD1	CASLGTGYNEQFF	TGTGCTAGCTTAGGGACAGGGTACAATGAGCAGTTCTTC
.	TRBV6-5	TRBJ2-1	.	CASSYGGATNEQFF	TGTGCCAGCAGTTACGGGGGGGCTACCAATGAGCAGTTCTTC
.	TRBV6-6	TRBJ2-7	.	CASSPDLYEQYF	TGTGCCAGCAGTCCGGACTTGTACGAGCAGTACTTC
.	TRBV4-3	TRBJ2-2	.	CASSPLGAGELFF	TGCGCCAGCAGCCCGCTCGGGGCCGGGGAGCTGTTTTTT
.	TRBV10-1	TRBJ1-6	.	CASSPIWSPVIIRVLHF	TGCGCCAGCAGCCCCATTTGGTCGCCAGTTATAATTCGGGTCCTCCACTTT
few	TRBV7-9	TRBJ1-2	.	CASSFEATRSYGYTF	TGTGCCAGCAGCTTTGAAGCCACTCGGAGCTATGGCTACACCTTC
.	TRBV2	TRBJ2-7	TRBD1	CASRRLGQGGYEQYF	TGTGCCAGCAGACGACTCGGACAGGGTGGCTACGAGCAGTACTTC
.	TRBV2	TRBJ1-5	TRBD1	CASSPSTGGPQHF	TGTGCCAGCAGTCCTTCGACAGGGGGGCCCCAGCATTTT
.	TRBV2	TRBJ1-2	.	CASRGRGQNYGYTF	TGTGCCAGCAGGGGACGCGGACAGAACTATGGCTACACCTTC
.	TRBV27	TRBJ2-5	.	CASRAGTLQETQYF	TGTGCCAGCAGGGCAGGGACTCTCCAAGAGACCCAGTACTTC
.	TRBV5-1	TRBJ1-1	.	CASSPILGQNTEAFF	TGCGCCAGCAGCCCAATCCTGGGACAGAACACTGAAGCTTTCTTT
.	TRBV6-5	TRBJ2-2	TRBD1	CASNLQGDTGELFF	TGTGCCAGCAATCTACAGGGGGACACCGGGGAGCTGTTTTTT
.	TRBV7-2	TRBJ2-2	.	CATRTLSNTGELFF	TGTGCCACCAGGACACTTAGTAACACCGGGGAGCTGTTTTTT
.	TRBV9	TRBJ2-3	TRBD1	CASSVADTSGQKYF	TGTGCCAGCAGCGTAGCAGATACCTCGGGACAGAAGTATTTT
.	TRBV2	TRBJ1-2	.	CASSEVRGTGYTF	TGTGCCAGCAGTGAAGTCAGGGGAACGGGCTACACCTTC
once	TRBV15	TRBJ1-5	TRBD1	CATSQTGGSNQPQHF	TGTGCCACCAGCCAAACAGGGGGCAGCAATCAGCCCCAGCATTTT
.	TRBV5-6	TRBJ1-2	.	CASSFGTPNNYGYTF	TGTGCCAGCAGCTTCGGGACACCTAATAACTATGGCTACACCTTC
.	TRBV7-2	TRBJ1-2	TRBD1	CASSLRGQGDGVGGYTF	TGTGCCAGCAGCTTAAGAGGCCAGGGGGATGGAGTTGGTGGCTACACCTTC